This TCR beta chain is from a study of T cell responses to AZD1222 COVID-19 vaccine. Sequencing used immunoSEQ multiplex PCR; TCRdb keeps in-frame clones, though not all of them. There are around 150,000 clones in the sample; around nine tenths occur only once, and around 5.9% lies in the top ten. The table lists this clone with a few counts. Antigen unknown. Study results and caveats: In all cases, repertoires were sampled only after the peak T cell response.

Sequences were derived from peripheral blood, sampled on day 0 of AZD1222 vaccination. The sequence was obtained from an adult in good health.

The CDR3 bases are TGTGCCAGCAGCTTAGTCGCAGGGGAAAAGGCAGGCTACACCTTC. Protein sequence: CASSLVAGEKAGYTF. The chain carries TRBV7-2 and TRBJ1-2, with TRBD1 as a possible D gene (6 bases). The V gene's germline CDR1 is SGHTA and CDR2 FQGNSA. V lost 1 base and J 8 bases, leaving 17 bases between the germline ends. This CDR3 is 15 amino acids long.